This entry lists 9 T cell receptor beta chains sequenced from one sample in a study of blood T cell repertoires in COVID-19 (TCRdb year 2020). Library prep was done by the immunoSEQ multiplex PCR assay. TCRdb took over this immuneACCESS table, retaining in-frame rearrangements with V and J assigned. Such tables are incomplete; in checked studies, under half of the missing clones stem from an unresolved V gene, and the remainder is unexplained. Within this sample are about 200,000 clones, with around four fifths of them counted one time only. The ten largest clones represent 0.95% of the sample. The source material was peripheral blood. The source is a man aged 55 to 70 with COVID-19, enrolled during active disease.

Only one count was recorded for this clone. This sample also contains other DNA sequences that code for the same CDR3. The V and J genes are TRBV11-2 and TRBJ2-7; 9 nucleotides agree with TRBD2. The CDR3 has 14 residues. Trimming at V came to 1 base and at J to 2 bases, leaving 0 bases not matched to a gene. Germline CDR1 reads SGHAT; CDR2 reads FQNNGV. CDR3 coding DNA: TGTGCCAGCAGCTTAGGACTAGCGGCCTACGAGCAGTACTTC. This encodes CASSLGLAAYEQYF.

The CDR3 here is CASSLDRGYEQYF. The CDR3, as DNA: TGTGCCAGCAGCTTGGACAGAGGCTACGAGCAGTACTTC. The chain recombines TRBV11-2 with TRBJ2-7, with D maybe TRBD1 (6 bases). Germline values: CDR1 SGHAT, CDR2 FQNNGV. Deletions cut 3 bases from V and 3 bases from J, with 9 bases between. The CDR3 contains 13 residues.

V and J are TRBV5-1 and TRBJ1-1, with 7 bases identical to TRBD1. Germline V gene lookup returns CDR1 SGHRS and CDR2 YFSETQ. The CDR3 runs to 14 residues. The V segment lost 4 bases and the J segment 4 bases; nucleotides outside the gene matches: 7. Here the CDR3 reads CASSPGAGGTEAFF. The CDR3 DNA is TGCGCCAGCAGCCCCGGGGCAGGGGGCACTGAAGCTTTCTTT.

The chain uses TRBV6-5 and TRBJ1-1; the D gene is possibly TRBD1 (6 bases). Germline-derived CDR1 and CDR2 are MNHEY and SVGAGI. V was pared by 7 bases and J by 2 bases, with 14 bases between. This CDR3 is 14 amino acids long. This CDR3 reads CASMGAEFNTEAFF. The DNA of the CDR3 is TGTGCCAGCATGGGGGCCGAATTCAACACTGAAGCTTTCTTT.

The chain uses TRBV7-3 and TRBJ2-3; maybe TRBD1 (6 bases). Between the trimmed V and J ends, which lost 2 bases and 4 bases, there was a span of 16 bases. CDR1 is SGHTA, CDR2 FQGTGA, per germline. The CDR3 has 16 amino acids. This chain's CDR3 is CASSLRGRGTADTQYF. CDR3 nucleotide sequence: TGTGCCAGCAGCTTACGGGGCAGGGGAACGGCAGATACGCAGTATTTT.

As concerns this clone: The identical CDR3 is also encoded by other nucleotide sequences in the sample. The CDR3 DNA is TGTGCCAGCAGTTTGGGCAGGAACACTGAAGCTTTCTTT. This encodes CASSLGRNTEAFF. This rearrangement joins TRBV27 to TRBJ1-1; no clear D gene. The CDR3 covers 13 residues. Germline CDR1 reads MNHEY; CDR2 reads SMNVEV (reference sequence). V was pared by 3 bases and J by 1 base, with 6 bases between.

The chain employs TRBV28 and TRBJ1-4; D not certain. This CDR3 comprises 14 residues. V lost 6 bases and J 3 bases, leaving 11 bases between the germline ends. CDR1 and CDR2 from the germline V gene are MDHEN and SYDVKM. CDR3 in amino acids: CASRHSTANEKLFF. CDR3 in DNA: TGTGCCAGCAGACACAGCACAGCTAATGAAAAACTGTTTTTT.

This clone appeared once. The rearrangement joins TRBV30 to TRBJ1-6; 7 nucleotides match TRBD1. Losses at the gene ends were 0 bases for V and 14 bases for J; bases not matched to a gene: 10. This CDR3 comprises 14 residues. Germline V gene lookup returns CDR1 GTSNPN and CDR2 SVGIG (reference sequence). The CDR3 region has the DNA TGTGCCTGGAGTGTAAAACAGGGGCTACGAACCCTCCACTTT. It specifies CAWSVKQGLRTLHF. Using reference TRBV30 and TRBJ1-6 for the parts outside the CDR3, the full variable domain is SQTIHQWPATLVQPVGSPLSLECTVEGTSNPNLYWYRQAAGRGLQLLFYSVGIGQISSEVPQNLSASRPQDRQFILSSKKLLLSDSGFYLCAWSVKQGLRTLHFGNGTRLTVT.

This rearrangement joins TRBV10-3 to TRBJ1-2; 7 positions agree with TRBD1. This CDR3 is built from 15 residues. V lost 7 bases to trimming and J lost 8 bases; unmatched junction nucleotides: 16. The germline V gene has CDR1 ENHRY and CDR2 SYGVKD. The CDR3 nucleotides are TGTGCCATCACCCAAGACCCCAGGCAGGGGGAAGGCTACACCTTC. Translating it yields CAITQDPRQGEGYTF.